This is a list of T cell receptor beta chains from one sample in a study of STAT3 mutations in large granular lymphocyte leukemia. The assay was immunoSEQ multiplex PCR, and TCRdb's table has in-frame clones only and misses some. The sample has around 10,000 clones; 88% are singletons. Sequencing was done on a sample of peripheral blood mononuclear cells. The receptors were sampled from a man between 60 and 70 years old with T-cell large granular lymphocyte leukemia. Some clones in this sample may be carry-over from other donors' samples. Each CDR3 is given with its conserved first and last residue. Each record gives: J gene, V gene, D gene, clone size, CDR3 DNA, CDR3 protein. D genes are given only for firm matches. Some rows have no size entry. The others give once, few or many, or a class for an expanded clone.

j_gene: TRBJ1-2
v_gene: TRBV19
d_gene: -
abundance: -
CDR3nt: TGTGCCAGTAGTTCGACCCGGGGGTGGTATGGCTACACCTTC
CDR3aa: CASSSTRGWYGYTF

j_gene: TRBJ2-6
v_gene: TRBV5-4
d_gene: TRBD1
abundance: -
CDR3nt: TGTGCCAGCTCCCGGGGACAGGGGGCGGGTGGGGCCAACGTCCTGACTTTC
CDR3aa: CASSRGQGAGGANVLTF

j_gene: TRBJ2-4
v_gene: TRBV7-9
d_gene: -
abundance: -
CDR3nt: TGTGCCAGCAGTTTTACTTCCCAGGGCATTCAGTACTTC
CDR3aa: CASSFTSQGIQYF

j_gene: TRBJ2-7
v_gene: TRBV5-4
d_gene: -
abundance: -
CDR3nt: TGTGCCAGCAGCCATTTAGGGGAGTACTCCTACGAGCAGTACTTC
CDR3aa: CASSHLGEYSYEQYF

j_gene: TRBJ1-5
v_gene: TRBV4-1
d_gene: -
abundance: -
CDR3nt: TGCGCCAGCAGCCAAGATCCAGGGAGGGTAAATCAGCCCCAGCATTTT
CDR3aa: CASSQDPGRVNQPQHF

j_gene: TRBJ1-5
v_gene: TRBV10-3
d_gene: -
abundance: -
CDR3nt: TGTGCCATCAGTGAGACAGGGCGCAATCAGCCCCAGCATTTT
CDR3aa: CAISETGRNQPQHF

j_gene: TRBJ2-3
v_gene: TRBV7-2
d_gene: TRBD2
abundance: few
CDR3nt: TGTGCCAGCAGCTTAGCAGCGGGAGTAGATACGCAGTATTTT
CDR3aa: CASSLAAGVDTQYF

j_gene: TRBJ2-2
v_gene: TRBV30
d_gene: -
abundance: -
CDR3nt: TGTGCCTGGGGCAGGCCTACCAACACCGGGGAGCTGTTTTTT
CDR3aa: CAWGRPTNTGELFF

j_gene: TRBJ1-1
v_gene: TRBV30
d_gene: TRBD1
abundance: -
CDR3nt: TGTGCCTGGAGTGGACAGGGGCACACTGAAGCTTTCTTT
CDR3aa: CAWSGQGHTEAFF

j_gene: TRBJ2-2
v_gene: TRBV7-6
d_gene: -
abundance: -
CDR3nt: TGTGCCAGCAGCTTAAGCCTAGTTGGCACCGGGGAGCTGTTTTTT
CDR3aa: CASSLSLVGTGELFF

j_gene: TRBJ1-4
v_gene: TRBV19
d_gene: TRBD1
abundance: -
CDR3nt: TGTGCCAGTAGAGGGACAGGGAGAAGGACTAATGAAAAACTGTTTTTT
CDR3aa: CASRGTGRRTNEKLFF

j_gene: TRBJ1-5
v_gene: TRBV7-9
d_gene: -
abundance: -
CDR3nt: TGTGCCAGCAGCAGGGACAACAATCAGCCCCAGCATTTT
CDR3aa: CASSRDNNQPQHF

j_gene: TRBJ2-4
v_gene: TRBV2
d_gene: -
abundance: -
CDR3nt: TGTGCCAGCAACGAGGGAGCCAAAAACATTCAGTACTTC
CDR3aa: CASNEGAKNIQYF

j_gene: TRBJ1-1
v_gene: TRBV6-1
d_gene: -
abundance: -
CDR3nt: TGTGCCAGCAGTGAAGGGTTAGGGACCACTGAAGCTTTCTTT
CDR3aa: CASSEGLGTTEAFF

j_gene: TRBJ2-7
v_gene: TRBV6-6
d_gene: TRBD2
abundance: -
CDR3nt: TGTGCCAGCAGTGACACTAGCGGGAGATACTTC
CDR3aa: CASSDTSGRYF

j_gene: TRBJ2-5
v_gene: TRBV7-9
d_gene: TRBD2
abundance: few
CDR3nt: TGTGCCAGCAGCTGGGGGACTAGCGGCCAAGAGACCCAGTACTTC
CDR3aa: CASSWGTSGQETQYF

j_gene: TRBJ2-7
v_gene: TRBV6-1
d_gene: TRBD2
abundance: -
CDR3nt: TGTGCCAGCAGCTCTAGCGGGGGATCTTACGAGCAGTACTTC
CDR3aa: CASSSSGGSYEQYF

j_gene: TRBJ2-1
v_gene: TRBV30
d_gene: TRBD2
abundance: -
CDR3nt: TGTGCCCTTAGCGGGGGACGAAATGAGCAGTTCTTC
CDR3aa: CALSGGRNEQFF

j_gene: TRBJ2-3
v_gene: TRBV5-1
d_gene: -
abundance: -
CDR3nt: TGCGCCAGCAGGGTGGTAGCAGATACGCAGTATTTT
CDR3aa: CASRVVADTQYF

j_gene: TRBJ2-3
v_gene: TRBV7-9
d_gene: -
abundance: -
CDR3nt: TGTGCCAGCAGCTTAATTACGGGTACAGATACGCAGTATTTT
CDR3aa: CASSLITGTDTQYF

j_gene: TRBJ2-1
v_gene: TRBV6-6
d_gene: TRBD2
abundance: -
CDR3nt: TGTGCCAGCAGTTACTTAGGACTAGCGGGAGACGATGAGTTCTTC
CDR3aa: CASSYLGLAGDDEFF

j_gene: TRBJ2-4
v_gene: TRBV27
d_gene: -
abundance: -
CDR3nt: TGTGCCAGCAGGGCCGGGACGGTAGCCAAAAACATTCAGTACTTC
CDR3aa: CASRAGTVAKNIQYF

j_gene: TRBJ2-1
v_gene: TRBV15
d_gene: -
abundance: -
CDR3nt: TGTGCCACCAGCAGAGACAGGAACAATGAGCAGTTCTTC
CDR3aa: CATSRDRNNEQFF

j_gene: TRBJ2-7
v_gene: TRBV29-1
d_gene: -
abundance: once
CDR3nt: TGCAGCGTCCTGGCCGGGACCGCGACCTACGAGCAGTACTTC
CDR3aa: CSVLAGTATYEQYF

j_gene: TRBJ2-7
v_gene: TRBV5-4
d_gene: -
abundance: -
CDR3nt: TGTGCCAGCAGCTTGGCAGGACGATCCTACGAGCAGTACTTC
CDR3aa: CASSLAGRSYEQYF

j_gene: TRBJ2-1
v_gene: TRBV6-1
d_gene: -
abundance: -
CDR3nt: TGTGCCAGCAGCCTGGGGGGTTCGAATGAGCAGTTCTTC
CDR3aa: CASSLGGSNEQFF

j_gene: TRBJ2-3
v_gene: TRBV4-1
d_gene: TRBD2
abundance: -
CDR3nt: TGCGCCAGCAGCTACTTGACTAGCGGCACAGATACGCAGTATTTT
CDR3aa: CASSYLTSGTDTQYF

j_gene: TRBJ2-5
v_gene: TRBV7-9
d_gene: -
abundance: once
CDR3nt: TGTGCCAGCAGCTTACCCAGGGTCCGACTACTGCAAGAGACCCAGTACTTC
CDR3aa: CASSLPRVRLLQETQYF

j_gene: TRBJ1-5
v_gene: TRBV7-3
d_gene: -
abundance: few
CDR3nt: TGTGCCAGCAGCTTAGCGGGGAAAATATGGAATCAGCCCCAGCATTTT
CDR3aa: CASSLAGKIWNQPQHF

j_gene: TRBJ1-1
v_gene: TRBV27
d_gene: -
abundance: -
CDR3nt: TGTGCCAGCAGTTTTTGGGGGAATGAGAACACTGAAGCTTTCTTT
CDR3aa: CASSFWGNENTEAFF

j_gene: TRBJ1-3
v_gene: TRBV5-1
d_gene: -
abundance: -
CDR3nt: TGCGCCAGCAGCTCTCTCGGGGGAAACACCATATATTTT
CDR3aa: CASSSLGGNTIYF

j_gene: TRBJ1-2
v_gene: TRBV5-1
d_gene: -
abundance: -
CDR3nt: TGCGCCACCGATACTTGGTGTTACACCTTC
CDR3aa: CATDTWCYTF

j_gene: TRBJ2-3
v_gene: TRBV5-1
d_gene: -
abundance: -
CDR3nt: TGCGCCAGCAGCTTGACAGGGATGAGCACAGATACGCAGTATTTT
CDR3aa: CASSLTGMSTDTQYF

j_gene: TRBJ1-1
v_gene: TRBV29-1
d_gene: -
abundance: -
CDR3nt: TGCAGCGTTCAGGGAAGGGGTGACACTGAAGCTTTCTTT
CDR3aa: CSVQGRGDTEAFF

j_gene: TRBJ2-7
v_gene: TRBV5-4
d_gene: TRBD1
abundance: -
CDR3nt: TGTGCCAGCACCAAGGCCGCCGGGACAGGGGGGTCCTACGAGCAGTACTTC
CDR3aa: CASTKAAGTGGSYEQYF

j_gene: TRBJ2-1
v_gene: TRBV7-9
d_gene: -
abundance: -
CDR3nt: TGTGCCAGCAGCTTAGCGGCCGGCTACAATGAGCAGTTCTTC
CDR3aa: CASSLAAGYNEQFF

j_gene: TRBJ2-7
v_gene: TRBV18
d_gene: TRBD2
abundance: -
CDR3nt: TGTGCCAGCACTGTGAACAGGGCGGGGGGCGAGCAGTACTTC
CDR3aa: CASTVNRAGGEQYF

j_gene: TRBJ2-7
v_gene: TRBV18
d_gene: -
abundance: -
CDR3nt: TGTGCCAGCTCCCCGCCTCGACCGAGGGGCTACGAGCAGTACTTC
CDR3aa: CASSPPRPRGYEQYF

j_gene: TRBJ1-3
v_gene: TRBV5-1
d_gene: -
abundance: -
CDR3nt: TGCGCCAGCAGCTTAACGGGTGGTAGCTCTGGAAACACCATATATTTT
CDR3aa: CASSLTGGSSGNTIYF

j_gene: TRBJ2-4
v_gene: TRBV19
d_gene: -
abundance: -
CDR3nt: TGTGCCAGTAGACCTCACGTAGGCAAAAACATTCAGTACTTC
CDR3aa: CASRPHVGKNIQYF

j_gene: TRBJ2-7
v_gene: TRBV6-5
d_gene: TRBD2
abundance: -
CDR3nt: TGTGCCAGCAGCCAAGCGGGAAATACCTACGAGCAGTACTTC
CDR3aa: CASSQAGNTYEQYF

j_gene: TRBJ1-3
v_gene: TRBV18
d_gene: TRBD1
abundance: -
CDR3nt: TGTGCCAGCTCACCCGGACAGGGGACCACTGGAAACACCATATATTTT
CDR3aa: CASSPGQGTTGNTIYF

j_gene: TRBJ2-1
v_gene: TRBV15
d_gene: TRBD1
abundance: -
CDR3nt: TGTGCCACCAGCAGCGACAGGGGTGGCAATGAGCAGTTCTTC
CDR3aa: CATSSDRGGNEQFF

j_gene: TRBJ2-7
v_gene: TRBV6-1
d_gene: TRBD2
abundance: -
CDR3nt: TGTGCCAGCAGTGAAGCGGTAGCGGGATCCTACGAGCAGTACTTC
CDR3aa: CASSEAVAGSYEQYF

j_gene: TRBJ2-3
v_gene: TRBV7-9
d_gene: TRBD2
abundance: once
CDR3nt: TGTGCCAGCAGCTTGGGACTAGCGGCCCACACAGATACGCAGTATTTT
CDR3aa: CASSLGLAAHTDTQYF

j_gene: TRBJ2-1
v_gene: TRBV18
d_gene: -
abundance: once
CDR3nt: TGTGCCAGCTCACCATATTCTGGGTCAGATGAGCAGTTCTTC
CDR3aa: CASSPYSGSDEQFF

j_gene: TRBJ1-5
v_gene: TRBV2
d_gene: TRBD1
abundance: -
CDR3nt: TGTGCCAGCACTGGGACAGTTAATCAGCCCCAGCATTTT
CDR3aa: CASTGTVNQPQHF

j_gene: TRBJ1-5
v_gene: TRBV19
d_gene: -
abundance: -
CDR3nt: TGTGCCAGTAGTATGGTCAGGATACTTAGCAATCAGCCCCAGCATTTT
CDR3aa: CASSMVRILSNQPQHF

j_gene: TRBJ2-1
v_gene: TRBV30
d_gene: -
abundance: -
CDR3nt: TGTGCCTGGACCCTAAGAGCGGACAATGAGCAGTTCTTC
CDR3aa: CAWTLRADNEQFF

j_gene: TRBJ1-1
v_gene: TRBV28
d_gene: TRBD1
abundance: -
CDR3nt: TGTGCCAGCAGGTCCACAGGGGCCACTGAAGCTTTCTTT
CDR3aa: CASRSTGATEAFF

j_gene: TRBJ1-6
v_gene: TRBV5-1
d_gene: -
abundance: -
CDR3nt: TGCGCCAGCAGCTTGGCAGGGCCAGAGAATAATTCACCCCTCCACTTT
CDR3aa: CASSLAGPENNSPLHF

j_gene: TRBJ2-2
v_gene: TRBV18
d_gene: -
abundance: -
CDR3nt: TGTGCCAGCTCACCAGAAGGAGGCGGGGAGCTGTTTTTT
CDR3aa: CASSPEGGGELFF

j_gene: TRBJ2-5
v_gene: TRBV19
d_gene: TRBD2
abundance: once
CDR3nt: TGTGCCAGTAGTATAAGGGCTAGCGGGAGGGAGACCCAGTACTTC
CDR3aa: CASSIRASGRETQYF

j_gene: TRBJ2-5
v_gene: TRBV19
d_gene: TRBD2
abundance: -
CDR3nt: TGTGCCAGTAGTGACCCGGCGGGAGTCAGCACGCGAGAGACCCAGTACTTC
CDR3aa: CASSDPAGVSTRETQYF

j_gene: TRBJ2-7
v_gene: TRBV18
d_gene: -
abundance: -
CDR3nt: TGTGCCAGCTCACCGGGTAGCTGGGGCTCCGAGCAGTACTTC
CDR3aa: CASSPGSWGSEQYF

j_gene: TRBJ2-3
v_gene: TRBV29-1
d_gene: -
abundance: -
CDR3nt: TGCAGCGTCGACGGTGGGAGGACTAGCACAGATACGCAGTATTTT
CDR3aa: CSVDGGRTSTDTQYF

j_gene: TRBJ2-5
v_gene: TRBV18
d_gene: TRBD1
abundance: -
CDR3nt: TGTGCCAGCTCACGACAGGGGGTTCAAGAGACCCAGTACTTC
CDR3aa: CASSRQGVQETQYF

j_gene: TRBJ2-7
v_gene: TRBV10-3
d_gene: TRBD2
abundance: -
CDR3nt: TGTGCCATCAGTGAGTCGAAGAGCGGGGATTCCTACGAGCAGTACTTC
CDR3aa: CAISESKSGDSYEQYF

j_gene: TRBJ1-1
v_gene: TRBV7-8
d_gene: -
abundance: -
CDR3nt: TGTGCCAGCAGCCCCGCCGGGGGCACGTCTGAAGCTTTCTTT
CDR3aa: CASSPAGGTSEAFF